This T cell receptor beta chain emerged from a study of blood T cell repertoires in COVID-19. Study details: The United States, Italy and Spain were the sources of the acute and convalescent COVID-19 samples. PBMCs, B-cell-depleted T cells, or T cells provided the cDNA or gDNA that made up the material.

The data were produced by immunoSEQ multiplex PCR, yet TCRdb's version contains in-frame clones alone and is incomplete. The sample contains roughly 240,000 clones, roughly 80% of which appear only once. V lost 0 bases, J lost 3 bases, and 2 bases stayed unmatched. The CDR3 consists of 14 residues. Germline V gene lookup returns CDR1 GTSNPN and CDR2 SVGIG (reference sequence). This TCR came from a woman in her 70s with acute or convalescent COVID-19. Sample: peripheral blood. V and J are TRBV30 and TRBJ1-5; TRBD1 agrees at 7 bases. The CDR3 protein is CAWSVGQANQPQHF. The CDR3, as DNA: TGTGCCTGGAGTGTCGGACAGGCCAATCAGCCCCAGCATTTT.